This TCR beta chain was identified in a study of T-cell reconstitution after alpha-beta-depleted transplantation in children. Trimming left V 6 bases short and J 10 bases short, with 16 bases between. The CDR3 is 14 amino acids. The TCRbeta library was prepared with unique molecular identifiers. MiXCR was run by TCRdb on the PCR reads, yielding one entry per CDR3 protein. The repertoire holds about 500,000 distinct CDR3 sequences, with approximately 29% as singletons. This sequence joins TRBV12-3 or TRBV12-4 and TRBJ1-6; D perhaps matches TRBD1 (5 bases). This clonotype was sampled from a human donor who donated a stem cell graft to a child with aplastic anemia. The material was PBMCs from the stem cell graft donor, obtained from the stem cell graft. The CDR3 loop reads CASSAGTAVSPLHF. CDR3 bases: TGTGCCAGCAGCGCCGGGACGGCGGTGTCACCCCTCCACTTT.